This TCR beta chain comes out of a study of post-analysis software for immune sequencing data. Comment on this clonotype: Its antigen is still unknown.

Trimming left V 2 bases short and J 4 bases short, with 9 bases between. Germline CDR1 SGHKS, CDR2 YYEKEE (reference sequence). The CDR3 has 13 amino acids. Prepared TCR beta cDNA libraries contained unique molecular identifiers. MiXCR was run by TCRdb on the PCR reads, yielding one entry per CDR3 protein. The sample carries roughly 200,000 distinct CDR3 sequences, over 25% recorded once. Broader study findings: Included in a set of about 5 TRBV segments more frequent in patients than controls were TRBV5-6, TRBV5-1 and TRBV20-1.

Sequencing was carried out using blood. The receptor was derived from a girl between 2 and 17 years old with multiple sclerosis. The rearrangement uses TRBV5-5 and TRBJ2-5; D might be TRBD2 (5 bases). The CDR3 DNA is TGTGCCAGCAGCTTCTTGGCGGGAGAGACCCAGTACTTC. Its protein is CASSFLAGETQYF.